This TCR beta chain was recorded in a study of blood T cell repertoires in COVID-19. The protocol was immunoSEQ multiplex PCR, while the TCRdb copy is restricted to in-frame clones and leaves out a portion. Of under 300,000 clones in the sample, roughly 80% are singletons; the top ten hold around 3.3%. The CDR3 is 13 residues long. The germline V and J ends were trimmed by 8 bases and 1 base, with 11 bases remaining between them. Germline CDR1 and CDR2: SEHNR and FQNEAQ (reference sequence). This clone was recorded only once. The chain couples TRBV7-9 to TRBJ1-1; D is uncertain. The receptor comes from a woman aged 18-29 years with acute or convalescent COVID-19. Material for sequencing was peripheral blood. CDR3 sequence: CASEARRNTEAFF. The CDR3, as DNA: TGTGCCAGCGAGGCCCGGCGGAACACTGAAGCTTTCTTT.